What follows are 29 T cell receptor beta chains derived from one specimen sequenced in a study of blood T cell repertoires in COVID-19. Only in-frame clones appear in the TCRdb table, and some are missing; sequencing was by immunoSEQ multiplex PCR. The table records about 170,000 clones, 82% of them present only once. Sequencing was carried out using peripheral blood. Receptor source: a woman older than 75 with active or convalescent COVID-19.

V is TRBV9 and J is TRBJ2-4; D is perhaps TRBD1 (5 bases). Trimming took 4 bases from V and 0 from J, leaving 14 bases between them. In germline, CDR1 is SGDLS, CDR2 YYNGEE. The CDR3 has 16 amino acids. The chain's CDR3 is CASSRIDRIAKNIQYF. CDR3 nucleotide sequence: TGTGCCAGCAGCAGAATCGACAGAATAGCCAAAAACATTCAGTACTTC.

The chain has TRBV6-5 and TRBJ1-1; possible D gene TRBD1, 6 bases. CDR3 length equals 14 residues. Per germline, CDR1 MNHEY and CDR2 SVGAGI. Trimming left V 6 bases short and J 11 bases short, with 22 bases between. CDR3 bases: TGTGCCAGCAGGGACGGACAGAGCGGGGCACGGGCTTTCTTT. As protein: CASRDGQSGARAFF.

The CDR3, as DNA: TGCGCCAGCAGCCCGGCGGGGGGCAATCAGCCCCAGCATTTT. It specifies CASSPAGGNQPQHF. This chain uses TRBV5-1 with TRBJ1-5, with D possibly matching TRBD1 (5 bases). V lost 4 bases and J lost 2, with 10 bases in between. The CDR3 length is 14 residues. CDR1 and CDR2 from the germline V gene are SGHRS and YFSETQ.

This clone was counted a few times. This rearrangement joins TRBV10-3 to TRBJ2-7, with TRBD1 matching 9 bases. V trimming: 6 bases; J trimming: 4 bases; junction bases outside the gene matches: 7. The germline gives CDR1 ENHRY, CDR2 SYGVKD. The CDR3 sequence is 14 residues long. The CDR3 DNA sequence: TGTGCCATCAGCCGGACAGGGGCTAGTTACGAGCAGTACTTC. Its translation: CAISRTGASYEQYF.

The V and J genes are TRBV5-4 and TRBJ2-5; D is perhaps TRBD2 (6 bases). V lost 3 bases, J lost 4 bases, and 13 bases lay in between. Germline lookup yields CDR1 SGHNT and CDR2 YYREEE (reference sequence). This CDR3 is built from 14 residues. DNA of the CDR3: TGTGCCAGCAGCTACTCGGGAGTCAGAGAGACCCAGTACTTC. As protein: CASSYSGVRETQYF.

The chain couples TRBV4-1 to TRBJ1-6; 7 bases are shared with TRBD1. This CDR3 region has 17 residues. The ends lost 3 bases at V and 9 bases at J; junction bases unmatched: 14. The germline gives CDR1 MGHRA, CDR2 YSYEKL. CDR3 in DNA: TGCGCCAGCAGCCAGGCCTCAGGGGGTAGGGCGCGTTCACCCCTCCACTTT. Translating it yields CASSQASGGRARSPLHF.

The J gene is TRBJ1-2, the V gene TRBV19; tentative D call: TRBD1 (5 bases). This CDR3 region has 13 residues. CDR1 and CDR2 from the germline V gene are LNHDA and SQIVND (reference sequence). The V end was cut by 9 bases, the J end by 2 bases, with 13 bases between. DNA for the CDR3: TGTGCCAGCTCTACGGAGGGGAACTATGGCTACACCTTC. It specifies CASSTEGNYGYTF.

The genes are TRBV5-1 and TRBJ1-2, with 7 nucleotides matching TRBD1. V lost 0 bases to trimming and J lost 4 bases; unmatched junction nucleotides: 6. CDR1 and CDR2 (germline): SGHRS, YFSETQ. The CDR3 totals 15 residues. Here the CDR3 reads CASSLEGGGGYGYTF. CDR3 DNA sequence: TGCGCCAGCAGCTTGGAAGGGGGCGGTGGCTATGGCTACACCTTC.

This clone was recorded a few times. The genes are TRBV5-6 and TRBJ1-4, with 8 bases aligning to TRBD1. CDR3 length equals 16 residues. Trimming took 3 bases from V and 8 from J; bases not matched to a gene: 12. Germline V gives CDR1 SGHDT, CDR2 YYEEEE. CDR3 coding DNA: TGTGCCAGCAGCTCCCTTCAGCAGGGGGCCTGGGAAAAACTGTTTTTT. The encoded protein is CASSSLQQGAWEKLFF.

The V call is TRBV12-3 or TRBV12-4, the J call TRBJ1-5; TRBD1 matches 7 bases. V was clipped by 3 bases and J by 9 bases; unmatched bases: 5. The CDR3 runs to 13 residues. The CDR3: CASSLGQPRPQHF. The CDR3 coding sequence is TGTGCCAGCAGTTTGGGACAGCCGCGGCCCCAGCATTTT.

This clone was counted once. The DNA for the CDR3 is TGTGCCAGCAGTACTCCTCTTTCGGACGAGCAGTACTTC. As protein: CASSTPLSDEQYF. The rearrangement links TRBV28 to TRBJ2-7; D is undetermined. The germline gives CDR1 MDHEN, CDR2 SYDVKM. V dropped 5 bases and J dropped 5 bases, with 13 bases sitting between them. There are 13 residues in the CDR3.

This clone was observed a few times. This chain connects TRBV28 to TRBJ1-3, with 7 bases identical to TRBD1. There are 13 residues in the CDR3. Germline V gene data show CDR1 as MDHEN and CDR2 as SYDVKM. V shed 6 bases and J 3 bases; nucleotides not matched to a gene: 2. The DNA for the CDR3 is TGTGCCAGCAGACAGGGGAGTGGAAACACCATATATTTT. It translates to CASRQGSGNTIYF.

In nucleotides, the CDR3 is TGTGCCAGCAGGGACAGGGCGGGCTCCTACGAGCAGTACTTC. It translates to CASRDRAGSYEQYF. This chain uses TRBV2 with TRBJ2-7; TRBD1 matches 8 bases. V lost 6 bases and J lost 0; bases outside the gene matches: 4. Germline CDR1 and CDR2: SNHLY and FYNNEI. This CDR3 has 14 residues.

The CDR3 region has the DNA TGTGCCAGCAGCCCCCCGGGAGGGGACTACAATGAGCAGTTCTTC. This sequence encodes CASSPPGGDYNEQFF. The rearrangement links TRBV28 to TRBJ2-1; 8 bases are shared with TRBD2. CDR1 MDHEN and CDR2 SYDVKM come from the germline V gene. The CDR3 extends over 15 amino acids. V lost 6 bases to trimming and J lost 3 bases; unmatched junction nucleotides: 7.

This chain joins TRBV19 and TRBJ2-5; 14 nucleotides line up with TRBD2. Germline values: CDR1 LNHDA, CDR2 SQIVND (reference sequence). This CDR3 region has 16 residues. With V trimmed by 2 bases and J by 4 bases, 3 bases remained unmatched. CDR3 residues: CASSIPTSGRAETQYF. The DNA for the CDR3 is TGTGCCAGTAGTATACCGACTAGCGGGAGGGCAGAGACCCAGTACTTC.

This chain joins TRBV21-1 and TRBJ1-2. TRBV21-1 is a recognized pseudogene. The CDR3 is 16 amino acids. Written as DNA, the CDR3 is TGTGCCAGCAGCCCCCGTCGGGGGGGGGCGAGCTATGGCTACACCTTC. It translates to CASSPRRGGASYGYTF.

The chain combines TRBV6-5 with TRBJ2-3; 10 positions match TRBD2. V shed 7 bases, J shed 4 bases, and the junction held 8 bases outside the gene matches. The V gene's germline CDR1 is MNHEY and CDR2 SVGAGI. The CDR3 has 15 residues. The CDR3 bases are TGTGCCAGCACCCAAGCGGGAGGGCCATCAGATACGCAGTATTTT. Its protein product is CASTQAGGPSDTQYF.

The chain recombines TRBV19 with TRBJ2-3, with D possibly matching TRBD1 (5 bases). Deletions cut 3 bases from V and 4 bases from J, with 14 bases between. This CDR3 region has 15 residues. Per the germline V gene, CDR1 is LNHDA and CDR2 is SQIVND (reference sequence). The CDR3 bases are TGTGCCAGTAGTATCTACACAGGTGGGGCAGATACGCAGTATTTT. It specifies CASSIYTGGADTQYF. The full variable domain, completed using reference TRBV19 and TRBJ2-3, is DGGITQSPKYLFRKEGQNVTLSCEQNLNHDAMYWYRQDPGQGLRLIYYSQIVNDFQKGDIAEGYSVSREKKESFPLTVTSAQKNPTAFYLCASSIYTGGADTQYFGPGTRLTVL.

The chain uses TRBV9 and TRBJ1-1; no reliable D call. CDR1 SGDLS and CDR2 YYNGEE come from the germline V gene. The CDR3 runs to 15 residues. Trimming stripped 0 bases from V and 1 base from J, with 10 bases between. In nucleotides, the CDR3 is TGTGCCAGCAGCGTAGCTAAGGAGTCGAACACTGAAGCTTTCTTT. Translating gives CASSVAKESNTEAFF.

This rearrangement joins TRBV7-3 to TRBJ1-1, with 7 bases matching TRBD1. CDR1 and CDR2 from the germline V gene are SGHTA and FQGTGA. The V segment lost 2 bases and the J segment 4 bases; nucleotides outside the gene matches: 7. The length of the CDR3 is 15 residues. This chain's CDR3 is CASSLEGASGTEAFF. Here the CDR3 DNA reads TGTGCCAGCAGCTTAGAGGGGGCTTCGGGCACTGAAGCTTTCTTT.

This clone was recorded a few times. Other nucleotide sequences from this sample produce the same CDR3. V and J are TRBV19 and TRBJ1-5; D might be TRBD1 (6 bases). Germline loops: CDR1 LNHDA, CDR2 SQIVND (reference sequence). This CDR3 comprises 16 residues. V was clipped by 5 bases and J by 5 bases, with 19 bases between them. This CDR3 is CASSSFSAGDDQPQHF. As DNA, the CDR3 is TGTGCCAGTAGTTCCTTTTCGGCAGGGGATGATCAGCCCCAGCATTTT.

CDR3 nucleotides: TGTGCCAGCACAGGGGGCAGGGTGACAGATACGCAGTATTTT. Protein: CASTGGRVTDTQYF. V usage is TRBV19 and J usage is TRBJ2-3, with 9 bases identical to TRBD1. The CDR3 spans 14 residues. CDR1 and CDR2 (germline): LNHDA, SQIVND (reference sequence). J gave up 3 bases and V 9 bases, and 7 bases lay outside the gene matches. Using reference TRBV19 and TRBJ2-3 for the parts outside the CDR3, the full variable domain is DGGITQSPKYLFRKEGQNVTLSCEQNLNHDAMYWYRQDPGQGLRLIYYSQIVNDFQKGDIAEGYSVSREKKESFPLTVTSAQKNPTAFYLCASTGGRVTDTQYFGPGTRLTVL.

The count of this clone is one. The rearrangement links TRBV6-2 or TRBV6-3 to TRBJ1-2; D gene uncertain. The CDR3 length is 14 residues. Germline V gene data show CDR1 as MNHEY and CDR2 as SVGEGT. V lost 2 bases and J 4 bases, leaving 11 bases between the germline ends. Here the CDR3 DNA reads TGTGCCAGCAGTTACAGGTACCGAGGCTATGGCTACACCTTC. Protein: CASSYRYRGYGYTF.

V is TRBV27 and J is TRBJ2-1; TRBD2 matches 10 bases. The germline gives CDR1 MNHEY, CDR2 SMNVEV (reference sequence). Trimming cost V 5 bases and J 6 bases; bases outside gene matches: 10. The CDR3 consists of 16 residues. CDR3 sequence: CASSPRSSGGINEQFF. The CDR3 region has the DNA TGTGCCAGCAGTCCCCGATCTAGCGGGGGCATCAATGAGCAGTTCTTC.

About this clone: Other DNA sequences in this sample translate to the same CDR3. V gene TRBV19 combines with J gene TRBJ1-5; 8 nucleotides align to TRBD1. The CDR3 covers 14 residues. The trim removed 4 bases at V and 2 bases at J, leaving 1 base unmatched. Germline V gene sequence: CDR1 LNHDA, CDR2 SQIVND (reference sequence). The CDR3 region has the DNA TGTGCCAGTAGTACGACAGGGGGCAATCAGCCCCAGCATTTT. This sequence encodes CASSTTGGNQPQHF.

This chain links TRBV3-1 (or the pseudogene TRBV3-2) with TRBJ2-1; possible D gene TRBD2, 5 bases. Trimming removed 0 bases at V and 9 bases at J, with 6 bases between. From germline, CDR1 is LGHDT and CDR2 YNNKEL (reference sequence). The CDR3 spans 12 residues. The CDR3, as DNA: TGTGCCAGCAGCCAAGACGGGGTTGAGCAGTTCTTC. It codes for CASSQDGVEQFF.

This chain joins TRBV9 and TRBJ2-7, with 9 bases identical to TRBD2. V shed 0 bases, J shed 6 bases, and the junction held 4 bases outside the gene matches. This CDR3 contains 14 residues. Per the germline V gene, CDR1 is SGDLS and CDR2 is YYNGEE. Written as DNA, the CDR3 is TGTGCCAGCAGCGTAGAGGGCGGGAGGGGCGAGCAGTACTTC. Translated, it gives CASSVEGGRGEQYF. Full variable domain (outside the CDR3, taken from reference TRBV9 and TRBJ2-7): DSGVTQTPKHLITATGQRVTLRCSPRSGDLSVYWYQQSLDQGLQFLIQYYNGEERAKGNILERFSAQQFPDLHSELNLSSLELGDSALYFCASSVEGGRGEQYFGPGTRLTVT.

The rearrangement joins TRBV12-5 to TRBJ1-2; TRBD1 agrees at 11 bases. J was trimmed by 8 bases and V by 6 bases; bases with no gene match: 5. The V gene's germline CDR1 is LGHNT and CDR2 FRNRAP. CDR3 length equals 13 residues. The CDR3 DNA follows: TGTGCTAGTGGCGAAGGACAGGGGGCGGGCTACACCTTC. It codes for CASGEGQGAGYTF.

The chain joins TRBV7-9 to TRBJ2-2, with 7 positions matching TRBD1. Per germline, CDR1 SEHNR and CDR2 FQNEAQ (reference sequence). This CDR3 has 15 residues. With V trimmed by 5 bases and J by 1 base, 4 bases remained unmatched. CDR3 nucleotide sequence: TGTGCCAGCAGCACGGGACAGCAGAACACCGGGGAGCTGTTTTTT. This encodes CASSTGQQNTGELFF. The complete variable domain, with remaining parts taken from reference TRBV7-9 and TRBJ2-2, reads DTGVSQNPRHKITKRGQNVTFRCDPISEHNRLYWYRQTLGQGPEFLTYFQNEAQLEKSRLLSDRFSAERPKGSFSTLEIQRTEQGDSAMYLCASSTGQQNTGELFFGEGSRLTVL.